This is a list of T cell receptor beta chains from one sample in a study of PD-1 blockade in classical Hodgkin lymphoma. Assay: immunoSEQ multiplex PCR; the TCRdb copy retains only in-frame clones and omits some. The sample shows around 25,000 clones, roughly 88% of them seen only once. Sequencing was performed on peripheral blood mononuclear cells (PBMCs), taken before the fourth cycle of nivolumab. These TCRs come from a human donor with classical Hodgkin lymphoma. The CDR3 runs from the conserved cysteine through the conserved F or W. Fields, in order: D gene, V gene, clone size, J gene, CDR3 protein, CDR3 DNA. A D gene is named only where the DNA matches it firmly. Some rows have no size entry. The others give once, few or many, or a class for an expanded clone.

TRBD1,TRBV10-3,NA,TRBJ1-2,CAISDRGLSYGYTF,TGTGCCATCAGTGACAGGGGGCTTAGCTATGGCTACACCTTC
TRBD2,TRBV6-1,NA,TRBJ2-3,CASSGPRTSGGADTQYF,TGTGCCAGCAGTGGGCCAAGGACTAGCGGGGGGGCAGATACGCAGTATTTT
NA,TRBV28,NA,TRBJ2-3,CASSFRRVVSTDTQYF,TGTGCCAGCAGTTTCCGCAGGGTTGTTTCCACAGATACGCAGTATTTT
TRBD1,TRBV30,NA,TRBJ1-1,CAWSANLQGRDTEAFF,TGTGCCTGGAGTGCAAATCTACAGGGGAGGGACACTGAAGCTTTCTTT
NA,TRBV30,NA,TRBJ2-5,CAWSVVRGTETQYF,TGTGCCTGGAGTGTAGTCAGGGGAACAGAGACCCAGTACTTC
NA,TRBV4-1,NA,TRBJ1-2,CASSPPGSYGYTF,TGCGCCAGCAGCCCCCCGGGAAGCTATGGCTACACCTTC
NA,TRBV9,NA,TRBJ2-7,CASSVGEAYEQYF,TGTGCCAGCAGCGTAGGAGAGGCCTACGAGCAGTACTTC
TRBD1,TRBV7-8,NA,TRBJ1-5,CASSLGQGNGNFMPQHF,TGTGCCAGCAGCCTGGGACAGGGAAACGGGAATTTCATGCCCCAGCATTTT
NA,TRBV5-4,NA,TRBJ2-7,CASSLRGTSYEQYF,TGTGCCAGCAGCTTGCGGGGGACCTCCTACGAGCAGTACTTC
NA,TRBV5-1,large,TRBJ2-1,CASSLGPSRYNEQFF,TGCGCCAGCAGCTTGGGGCCTTCCAGATACAATGAGCAGTTCTTC
NA,TRBV5-6,few,TRBJ1-5,CASSLGNQPQHF,TGTGCCAGCAGCTTGGGTAATCAGCCCCAGCATTTT
TRBD2,TRBV9,NA,TRBJ2-7,CASSPGPGTSPYEQYF,TGTGCCAGCAGCCCGGGACCCGGGACTAGCCCCTACGAGCAGTACTTC
NA,TRBV7-8,NA,TRBJ2-1,CASSLRTANNEQFF,TGTGCCAGCAGCCTTCGGACTGCAAACAATGAGCAGTTCTTC
TRBD2,TRBV4-2,NA,TRBJ2-3,CASSQDPWSGSLPDTQYF,TGTGCCAGCAGCCAAGATCCTTGGAGCGGGAGTTTGCCAGATACGCAGTATTTT
NA,TRBV5-1,NA,TRBJ2-7,CASSLRDLRYEQYF,TGCGCCAGCAGCTTGAGGGATTTAAGGTACGAGCAGTACTTC
NA,TRBV15,NA,TRBJ2-5,CATSPNRAGGETQYF,TGTGCCACCAGCCCAAACAGGGCAGGTGGGGAGACCCAGTACTTC
NA,TRBV18,NA,TRBJ2-1,CASSPRAAGKIQYNEQFF,TGTGCCAGCTCACCACGAGCAGCAGGGAAAATCCAATACAATGAGCAGTTCTTC
NA,TRBV6-5,NA,TRBJ2-7,CASSYVQGNPYEQYF,TGTGCCAGCAGTTACGTCCAGGGCAACCCCTACGAGCAGTACTTC
NA,TRBV11-2,once,TRBJ2-2,CASSLGSWGVANTGELFF,TGTGCCAGCAGCTTAGGGAGTTGGGGCGTTGCGAACACCGGGGAGCTGTTTTTT
TRBD2,TRBV5-4,NA,TRBJ2-3,CASRTAGGRDTQYF,TGTGCCAGTAGGACTGCGGGAGGGAGAGATACGCAGTATTTT
NA,TRBV30,NA,TRBJ1-2,CAWSTGLNYGYTF,TGTGCCTGGAGTACAGGGCTTAACTATGGCTACACCTTC
NA,TRBV21-1,NA,TRBJ1-6,CASSPPGQGQGMSPLHF,TGTGCCAGCAGCCCCCCGGGACAGGGTCAGGGTATGTCACCCCTCCACTTT
TRBD1,TRBV6-4,few,TRBJ2-7,CASSGGQGGYEQYF,TGTGCCAGCAGTGGTGGACAGGGAGGCTACGAGCAGTACTTC
TRBD1,TRBV6-5,NA,TRBJ1-4,CASKFDRGEEKLFF,TGTGCCAGCAAATTCGACAGGGGAGAAGAAAAACTGTTTTTT
NA,TRBV4-1,NA,TRBJ2-3,CASSLWGDTQYF,TGCGCCAGCAGCCTGTGGGGAGATACGCAGTATTTT
NA,TRBV6-1,NA,TRBJ2-7,CASSGPGLGYEQYF,TGTGCCAGCAGTGGACCGGGACTGGGTTACGAGCAGTACTTC
TRBD1,TRBV19,once,TRBJ1-5,CASSIGTDRPPRDF,TGTGCCAGTAGTATCGGGACAGACAGGCCGCCCCGGGATTTT
NA,TRBV7-2,NA,TRBJ2-7,CASSFDFLPGRNEQYF,TGTGCCAGCAGCTTTGATTTTCTGCCAGGGAGGAACGAGCAGTACTTC